The clone carrying this T cell receptor beta chain turned up a few times. Germline assignment: CDR1 SGHDT and CDR2 YYEEEE. The CDR3 is made up of 15 amino acids. V shed 3 bases and J 5 bases; nucleotides not matched to a gene: 7. The PCR ran on 60 Vbeta and 13 Jbeta primers. Clones were sequenced by immunoSEQ multiplex PCR, and TCRdb holds only the in-frame ones, with some missing. The sample lists about 100,000 clones, less than 80% seen once, with 3% to 4% in the top ten. The entry originates in a study of cytomegalovirus exposure and HLA in healthy donors. The origin of this receptor is a man younger than 40 in good health and CMV-seropositive. Sequencing was carried out using PBMCs. The chain links TRBV5-6 to TRBJ2-5, with 10 bases identical to TRBD2. CDR3 amino acids: CASSWGAGGPETQYF. The CDR3 bases are TGTGCCAGCAGCTGGGGAGCGGGGGGGCCGGAGACCCAGTACTTC.